The 31 T cell receptor beta chains below all came from one sample that was sequenced in a study of radiotherapy plus CTLA-4 blockade in lung cancer. TCRdb keeps only in-frame clones here, not all; method: immunoSEQ multiplex PCR. This sample has about 120,000 clones, with 70% to 90% found just once. The starting material was peripheral blood, obtained from a patient treated with radiotherapy plus ipilimumab. The origin of the receptors is a human donor with non-small cell lung cancer that progressed on radiotherapy plus ipilimumab.

This sequence joins TRBV19 and TRBJ2-7; TRBD1 is a possible D gene (5 bases). V was shortened by 5 bases and J by 0 bases, with 14 bases between the two germline ends. Germline lookup yields CDR1 LNHDA and CDR2 SQIVND (reference sequence). The CDR3 is 15 amino acids. The CDR3: CASSLKATVSYEQYF. As DNA, the CDR3 is TGTGCCAGTAGTTTGAAGGCGACAGTCTCCTACGAGCAGTACTTC.

The chain links TRBV5-1 to TRBJ1-4, with D uncertain. This CDR3 is 16 amino acids long. Germline-derived CDR1 and CDR2 are SGHRS and YFSETQ. Trimming removed 4 bases from V and 2 bases from J, with 15 bases in between. The CDR3 DNA follows: TGCGCCAGCAGCAAAAAAGGCCGCGGTACTAATGAAAAACTGTTTTTT. Translating gives CASSKKGRGTNEKLFF.

This sequence joins TRBV29-1 and TRBJ1-5; D remains ambiguous. V was shortened by 4 bases and J by 0 bases, with 13 bases between the two germline ends. The germline CDR1 and CDR2 sequences are SQVTM and ANQGSEA. The CDR3 loop spans 15 amino acids. In DNA form, the CDR3 reads TGCAGCGTTGCTTTCCTGGCGGGTAGCAATCAGCCCCAGCATTTT. Encoded protein: CSVAFLAGSNQPQHF.

V is TRBV5-4 and J is TRBJ2-7, with D perhaps matching TRBD1 or TRBD2 (6 bases each). Trimming removed 5 bases at V and 7 bases at J, with 16 bases between. The CDR3 spans 13 residues. Per germline, CDR1 SGHNT and CDR2 YYREEE (reference sequence). The CDR3 coding sequence is TGTGCCAGCAGTCACCACACAGGGAGGGAGCAGTACTTC. It is translated as CASSHHTGREQYF.

The chain employs TRBV7-3 and TRBJ2-3, with 11 bases aligning to TRBD2. The CDR3 loop spans 15 amino acids. CDR1 and CDR2 from the germline V gene are SGHTA and FQGTGA. With 5 bases clipped from V and 6 bases from J, the junction kept 7 bases outside the gene matches. The CDR3 DNA reads as TGTGCCAGCAGCCCTCTGGGACTAGCGGTCGATACGCAGTATTTT. Its translation is CASSPLGLAVDTQYF.

The chain is built from TRBV11-3 and TRBJ2-7; no clear D. Germline-derived CDR1 and CDR2 are SGHNT and YENEEA. The CDR3 runs to 15 residues. The germline V and J ends were trimmed by 5 bases and 2 bases, with 16 bases remaining between them. For the CDR3, the DNA is TGTGCCAGCAGCCCCCCCAGTAGCCGTACCTACGAGCAGTACTTC. Encoded protein: CASSPPSSRTYEQYF.

This chain uses TRBV2 with TRBJ2-7, with TRBD2 as a possible D gene (6 bases). Trimming removed 5 bases from V and 2 bases from J, with 13 bases in between. CDR1 is SNHLY and CDR2 is FYNNEI in the germline V gene. The CDR3 is 14 residues long. The CDR3 nucleotides read TGTGCCAGCAGTACCGGGACTGGGACCTACGAGCAGTACTTC. Protein product: CASSTGTGTYEQYF.

The CDR3 DNA reads TGTGCCAGCAGCTACCTGGGGGGGACTAGCGTGTACAATGAGCAGTTCTTC. It specifies CASSYLGGTSVYNEQFF. V usage is TRBV7-3 and J usage is TRBJ2-1; 10 nucleotides line up with TRBD2. Per the germline V gene, CDR1 is SGHTA and CDR2 is FQGTGA. CDR3 length equals 17 residues. V was clipped by 4 bases and J by 4 bases; unmatched bases: 10.

This clone has more than one count but fewer than ten. The J gene is TRBJ1-3, the V gene TRBV5-1; D is unresolved. The germline V and J ends were trimmed by 4 bases and 1 base, with 9 bases remaining between them. CDR1 is SGHRS and CDR2 is YFSETQ in the germline V gene. The CDR3 loop spans 14 amino acids. As DNA, the CDR3 is TGCGCCAGCAGCGAAACTGGTTCTGGAAACACCATATATTTT. It translates to CASSETGSGNTIYF.

In the case of this clone: This specimen includes other DNA sequences encoding the same CDR3. This chain links TRBV5-1 with TRBJ1-2; D not resolved. This CDR3 spans 13 amino acids. Trimming shortened V by 1 base and J by 1 base, and 5 bases separated the two germline ends. CDR1 SGHRS and CDR2 YFSETQ come from the germline V gene. The CDR3 sequence is CASSLTDNYGYTF. The CDR3 DNA reads TGCGCCAGCAGCTTGACAGATAACTATGGCTACACCTTC.

The chain couples TRBV11-2 to TRBJ2-7; no clear D. The CDR3 totals 14 residues. CDR1 is SGHAT, CDR2 FQNNGV, per germline. V lost 3 bases to trimming and J lost 2 bases, with 11 bases between them. CDR3 in amino acids: CASSFGGITYEQYF. CDR3 DNA: TGTGCCAGCAGCTTCGGTGGGATTACCTACGAGCAGTACTTC.

The rearrangement links TRBV7-9 to TRBJ2-5, with 10 positions matching TRBD2. Per the germline V gene, CDR1 is SEHNR and CDR2 is FQNEAQ (reference sequence). V was clipped by 2 bases and J by 4 bases; unmatched bases: 7. The CDR3 spans 16 residues. The CDR3 loop reads CASSLRASGSPETQYF. CDR3 in DNA: TGTGCCAGCAGCTTAAGGGCTAGCGGGAGTCCAGAGACCCAGTACTTC.

The gene calls are TRBV7-9 and TRBJ1-2; the match to TRBD1 covers 7 bases. Per the germline V gene, CDR1 is SEHNR and CDR2 is FQNEAQ (reference sequence). The CDR3 totals 15 residues. Germline trimming cut 4 bases from V and 8 bases from J; bases unmatched to any gene: 13. The CDR3 sequence: CASSSGGRGGYGYTF. CDR3 nucleotide sequence: TGTGCCAGCAGCTCGGGTGGCAGGGGGGGATACGGCTACACCTTC.

The V and J genes are TRBV5-6 and TRBJ1-2; D not certain. The germline CDR1 and CDR2 sequences are SGHDT and YYEEEE. Trimming cost V 1 base and J 6 bases, with 7 bases left between them. The CDR3 has 12 residues. CDR3 bases: TGTGCCAGCAGCTTGTCCGCCCATGGCTACACCTTC. Translating gives CASSLSAHGYTF.

The chain employs TRBV5-1 and TRBJ2-5; no definite D call. Germline loops: CDR1 SGHRS, CDR2 YFSETQ. The CDR3 totals 14 residues. Deletions cut 7 bases from V and 5 bases from J, with 18 bases between. The CDR3 nucleotides read TGCGCCAGCTCGACCATCCGAACTGCGGAGACCCAGTACTTC. Residues: CASSTIRTAETQYF.

The rearrangement uses TRBV18 and TRBJ1-2, with no clear D. This CDR3 has 13 amino acids. Trimming cost V 4 bases and J 6 bases, with 12 bases left between them. CDR1 is KGHSH, CDR2 LQKENI, per germline. In DNA, the CDR3 is TGTGCCAGCTCACTGGTCTCGGGTGATGGCTACACCTTC. It yields the protein CASSLVSGDGYTF.

This sequence joins TRBV10-1 and TRBJ1-4; D might be TRBD1 (6 bases). With 1 base removed from V and 0 bases from J, the gap between germline ends came to 27 bases. Germline-derived CDR1 and CDR2 are WNHNN and SYGVQD (reference sequence). The CDR3 sequence is 22 residues long. Here the CDR3 reads CASSEYREGEKFPSATNEKLFF. CDR3 sequence (DNA): TGCGCCAGCAGTGAGTACAGGGAGGGGGAAAAATTCCCTTCTGCAACTAATGAAAAACTGTTTTTT.

The chain employs TRBV7-3 and TRBJ2-3, with a possible D match to TRBD1 (5 bases). Trimming left V 5 bases short and J 5 bases short, with 11 bases between. The CDR3 is made up of 13 amino acids. Germline V gives CDR1 SGHTA, CDR2 FQGTGA. For the CDR3, the DNA is TGTGCCAGCAGCACCCAGGGTGGAGATACGCAGTATTTT. This codes for CASSTQGGDTQYF.

This chain uses TRBV6-1 with TRBJ2-1; weak D call: TRBD2 (7 bases). Germline V lookup: CDR1 MNHNS, CDR2 SASEGT. The CDR3 loop spans 17 amino acids. V was shortened by 1 base and J by 6 bases, with 19 bases between the two germline ends. CDR3 DNA sequence: TGTGCCAGCAGTGAAGGAAGGGGGGGAACGAGAATCAATGAGCAGTTCTTC. Protein product: CASSEGRGGTRINEQFF.

The rearrangement uses TRBV10-1 and TRBJ2-2; D is ambiguous. The CDR3 is 16 amino acids. V was cut by 3 bases and J by 2 bases, with 13 bases left in between. Germline values: CDR1 WNHNN, CDR2 SYGVQD (reference sequence). In DNA, the CDR3 is TGCGCCAGCAGTGACCACGGAAGGCTTAACACCGGGGAGCTGTTTTTT. As protein: CASSDHGRLNTGELFF.

CDR3 loop: CATSRDLVNTGELFF. CDR3 bases: TGTGCCACCAGCAGAGATCTTGTGAACACCGGGGAGCTGTTTTTT. This sequence joins TRBV15 and TRBJ2-2; the D is unclear. CDR1 LNHNV and CDR2 YYDKDF come from the germline V gene (reference sequence). V lost 0 bases and J 1 base, leaving 6 bases between the germline ends. CDR3 size: 15 residues.

The chain is built from TRBV20-1 and TRBJ1-4, with D possibly TRBD1 on 5 matching bases. Germline V gene sequence: CDR1 DFQATT, CDR2 SNEGSKA (reference sequence). V gave up 4 bases and J gave up 13 bases, with 13 bases separating them. CDR3 length: 11 residues. CDR3 DNA sequence: TGCAGTGCTATCGGGGCCCCGGGACTGTTTTTT. This codes for CSAIGAPGLFF.

This chain links TRBV5-1 with TRBJ1-4, with D tentatively TRBD1 (5 bases). This CDR3 region has 15 residues. The V end lost 0 bases, the J end lost 8 bases, and 14 bases lay between the germline ends. Germline V gives CDR1 SGHRS, CDR2 YFSETQ. DNA of the CDR3: TGCGCCAGCAGCTTGGATGGGACCGTGGGGGAAAAACTGTTTTTT. It translates to CASSLDGTVGEKLFF.

The chain has TRBV1 and TRBJ2-5; the tabulated D call, TRBD2, remains unverified against the DNA. TRBV1 corresponds to a pseudogene. The CDR3 loop spans 17 amino acids. The CDR3 sequence is CTSSQVISALEKETQYF. The CDR3 DNA follows: TGCACCAGCAGCCAAGTTATTAGCGCACTTGAAAAAGAGACCCAGTACTTC.

This clone occurred once. The chain links TRBV27 to TRBJ2-7; D is unresolved. Trimming removed 5 bases from V and 2 bases from J, with 19 bases in between. The CDR3 totals 16 residues. In germline, CDR1 is MNHEY, CDR2 SMNVEV (reference sequence). CDR3: CASSQNRPPGPYEQYF. The CDR3 coding sequence is TGTGCCAGCAGTCAGAACAGACCACCAGGCCCCTACGAGCAGTACTTC.

The chain couples TRBV5-1 to TRBJ2-1; D gene ambiguous. With 4 bases removed from V and 16 bases from J, the gap between germline ends came to 21 bases. The CDR3 runs to 13 residues. Germline V gives CDR1 SGHRS, CDR2 YFSETQ. The CDR3 DNA is TGCGCCAGCAGCCCCCATCTAAGCTCGCCTCTATTCTTC. This translates into CASSPHLSSPLFF.

The chain has TRBV27 and TRBJ1-1; 10 bases map to TRBD1. From germline, CDR1 is MNHEY and CDR2 SMNVEV (reference sequence). CDR3 size: 18 residues. Losses at the gene ends were 4 bases for V and 1 base for J; bases not matched to a gene: 12. This CDR3 reads CASSSDPRDRGGNTEAFF. The CDR3, as DNA: TGTGCCAGCAGTTCGGACCCGCGGGACAGGGGAGGGAACACTGAAGCTTTCTTT.

The CDR3 reads CASSFSGAAAQYF. The DNA for the CDR3 is TGTGCCAGCAGCTTCAGTGGGGCGGCTGCCCAGTACTTC. The chain uses TRBV5-6 and TRBJ2-5, with D possibly TRBD1 on 5 matching bases. The CDR3 totals 13 residues. V dropped 2 bases and J dropped 9 bases, with 14 bases sitting between them. CDR1 is SGHDT and CDR2 is YYEEEE in the germline V gene.

The chain recombines TRBV9 with TRBJ2-3, with 8 positions matching TRBD2. Germline V CDR1 and CDR2: SGDLS, YYNGEE. The CDR3 sequence is 15 residues long. With V trimmed by 4 bases and J by 4 bases, 8 bases remained unmatched. The CDR3 loop is CASSPEREIPDTQYF. In DNA form, the CDR3 reads TGTGCCAGCAGCCCCGAGCGGGAGATACCAGATACGCAGTATTTT.

The gene calls are TRBV6-1 and TRBJ2-3; 7 bases fit TRBD2. With V trimmed by 2 bases and J by 2 bases, 10 bases remained unmatched. The CDR3 loop spans 17 amino acids. From germline, CDR1 is MNHNS and CDR2 SASEGT. CDR3 sequence (DNA): TGTGCCAGCAGTGAAACTTTTGGCGGGAGATCCACAGATACGCAGTATTTT. Amino acids: CASSETFGGRSTDTQYF.

The chain couples TRBV29-1 to TRBJ1-1; weak D call: TRBD1 (5 bases). CDR1 is SQVTM, CDR2 ANQGSEA, per germline. The CDR3 loop spans 12 amino acids. V lost 4 bases and J 0 bases, leaving 6 bases between the germline ends. CDR3 bases: TGCAGCGTTGGGGACCTGAACACTGAAGCTTTCTTT. This translates into CSVGDLNTEAFF.